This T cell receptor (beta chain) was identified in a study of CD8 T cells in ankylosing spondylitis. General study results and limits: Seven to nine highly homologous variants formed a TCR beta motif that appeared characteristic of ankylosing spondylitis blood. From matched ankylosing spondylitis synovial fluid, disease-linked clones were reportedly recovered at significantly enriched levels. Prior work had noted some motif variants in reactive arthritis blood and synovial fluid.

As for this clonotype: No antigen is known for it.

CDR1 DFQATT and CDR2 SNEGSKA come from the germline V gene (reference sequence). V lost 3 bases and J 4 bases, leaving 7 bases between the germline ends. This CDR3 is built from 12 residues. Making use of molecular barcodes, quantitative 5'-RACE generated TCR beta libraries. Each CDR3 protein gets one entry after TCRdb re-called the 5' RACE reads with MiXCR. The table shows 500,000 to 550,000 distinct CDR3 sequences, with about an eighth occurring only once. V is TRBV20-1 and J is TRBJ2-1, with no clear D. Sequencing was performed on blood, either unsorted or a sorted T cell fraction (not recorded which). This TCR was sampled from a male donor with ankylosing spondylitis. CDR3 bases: TGCAGTGCTAGGGCGGATTACAATGAGCAGTTCTTC. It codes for CSARADYNEQFF.